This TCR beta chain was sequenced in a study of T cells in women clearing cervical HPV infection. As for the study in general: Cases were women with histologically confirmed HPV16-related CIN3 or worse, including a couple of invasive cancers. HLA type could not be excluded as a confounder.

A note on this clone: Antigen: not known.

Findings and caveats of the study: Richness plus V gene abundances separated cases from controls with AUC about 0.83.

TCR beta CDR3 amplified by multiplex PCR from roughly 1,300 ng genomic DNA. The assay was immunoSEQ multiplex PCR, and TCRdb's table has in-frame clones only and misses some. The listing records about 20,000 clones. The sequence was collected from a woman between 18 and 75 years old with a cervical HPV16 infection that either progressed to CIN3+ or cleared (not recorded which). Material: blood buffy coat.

Incomplete CDR3 DNA: TGCAGTGCTAATCGCGGGTTGAACACTGAA. Translation gives CSANRGLNTE. The entire CDR3 is CSANRGLNTEAFF. V and J are TRBV20-1 and TRBJ1-1, with unresolved D. Read sequence stops 3 residues before the CDR3 end, and the germline J gene provides the missing end. Germline values: CDR1 DFQATT, CDR2 SNEGSKA (reference sequence). The CDR3 is 13 residues long. V lost 4 bases and J lost 0, with 9 bases in between.